A single TCR beta chain is shown here with its context. As yet, its antigen is unknown. The data were taken from a study of T cell responses to AZD1222 COVID-19 vaccine. Study results and limitations: Close to half of spike-specific TCRs reportedly recognize unmutated variant regions. Donors skewed white British and female; clonal diversity was possibly underestimated. Only a handful of AZD1222 recipients tested seropositive at baseline. Spike was spanned by vaccine-associated CD4 TCRs, which were dominant at 160-218 and 743-854.

Data came from immunoSEQ multiplex PCR; TCRdb stores just in-frame clones and leaves some out. The table has 200,000 or so clones, roughly 91% seen once. The TCR was taken from an adult in good health. The sample in question was peripheral blood, obtained on day 0 of MenACWY control vaccination.

CDR3 DNA sequence: TGCGCCAGCAGCTTGGAAGGGGTCACCTCTGGAAACACCATATATTTT. Protein sequence: CASSLEGVTSGNTIYF. The V and J genes are TRBV5-1 and TRBJ1-3; TRBD1 might be the D (5 bases). V was pared by 0 bases and J by 0 bases, with 10 bases between. The CDR3 loop spans 16 amino acids. Germline V lookup: CDR1 SGHRS, CDR2 YFSETQ.